Shown below are 3 T cell receptor beta chains from a single sample sequenced in a study of T cell responses to AZD1222 COVID-19 vaccine. Some clones are missing from TCRdb's copy, which holds only in-frame ones; the method was immunoSEQ multiplex PCR. The sample includes over 150,000 clones, about 83% of them seen just once. The material was peripheral blood, obtained 28 days after the second AZD1222 dose. These receptor sequences come from an adult who received the AZD1222 COVID-19 vaccine.

The chain combines TRBV5-5 with TRBJ1-2, with D perhaps matching TRBD1 (6 bases). This CDR3 has 15 residues. The V gene's germline CDR1 is SGHKS and CDR2 YYEKEE (reference sequence). Trimming removed 4 bases at V and 6 bases at J, with 19 bases between. CDR3 residues: CASSPILTGKNGYTF. The CDR3 bases are TGTGCCAGCAGCCCCATCCTCACAGGGAAAAATGGCTACACCTTC.

The rearrangement links TRBV6-5 to TRBJ2-7; tentative D call: TRBD1 (6 bases). Germline V gene data show CDR1 as MNHEY and CDR2 as SVGAGI. This CDR3 is built from 13 residues. V was shortened by 8 bases and J by 0 bases, with 11 bases between the two germline ends. The chain's CDR3 is CASAGQLSYEQYF. The DNA of the CDR3 is TGTGCCAGCGCTGGACAGCTCTCCTACGAGCAGTACTTC.

The chain uses TRBV11-3 and TRBJ2-2; tentatively, D is TRBD2 (5 bases). Trimming stripped 1 base from V and 3 bases from J, with 15 bases between. Germline CDR1 and CDR2: SGHNT and YENEEA. The CDR3 extends over 17 amino acids. The CDR3: CASSLGGYEADTGELFF. The CDR3 DNA reads as TGTGCCAGCAGCTTAGGAGGGTATGAGGCTGACACCGGGGAGCTGTTTTTT.